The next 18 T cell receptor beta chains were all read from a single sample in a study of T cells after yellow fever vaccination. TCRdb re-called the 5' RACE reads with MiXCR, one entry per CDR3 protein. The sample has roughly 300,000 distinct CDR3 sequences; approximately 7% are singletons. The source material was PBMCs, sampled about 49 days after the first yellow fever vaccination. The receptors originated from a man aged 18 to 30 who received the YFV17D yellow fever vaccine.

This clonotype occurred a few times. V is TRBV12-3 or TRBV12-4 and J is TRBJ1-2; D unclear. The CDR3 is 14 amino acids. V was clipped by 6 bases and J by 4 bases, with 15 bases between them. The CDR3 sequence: CASSSPRRSYGYTF. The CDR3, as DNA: TGTGCCAGCAGCTCCCCCCGGAGGAGCTATGGCTACACCTTC.

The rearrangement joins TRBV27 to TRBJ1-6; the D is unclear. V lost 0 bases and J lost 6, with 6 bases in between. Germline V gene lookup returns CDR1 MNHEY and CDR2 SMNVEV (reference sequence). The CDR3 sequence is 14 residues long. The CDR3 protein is CASSLSVFNSPLHF. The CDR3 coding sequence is TGTGCCAGCAGTTTATCAGTTTTTAATTCACCCCTCCACTTT.

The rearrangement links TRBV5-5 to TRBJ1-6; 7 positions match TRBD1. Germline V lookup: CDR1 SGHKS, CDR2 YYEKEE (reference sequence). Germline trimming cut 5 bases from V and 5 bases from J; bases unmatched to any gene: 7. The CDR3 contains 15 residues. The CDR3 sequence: CASRETGQNNSPLHF. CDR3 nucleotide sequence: TGTGCCAGCAGAGAGACGGGACAGAATAATTCACCCCTCCACTTT.

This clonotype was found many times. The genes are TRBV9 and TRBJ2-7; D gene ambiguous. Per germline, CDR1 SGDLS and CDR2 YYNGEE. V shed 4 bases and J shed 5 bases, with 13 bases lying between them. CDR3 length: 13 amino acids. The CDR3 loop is CASSPRLRNEQYF. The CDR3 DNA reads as TGTGCCAGCAGCCCCCGGTTGAGGAACGAGCAGTACTTC.

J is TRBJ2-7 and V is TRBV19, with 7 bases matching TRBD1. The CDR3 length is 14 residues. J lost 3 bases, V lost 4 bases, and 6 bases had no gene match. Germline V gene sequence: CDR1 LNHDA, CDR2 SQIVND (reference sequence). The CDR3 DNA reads TGTGCCAGTAGTAACCCGGGACAGAGCTACGAGCAGTACTTC. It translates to CASSNPGQSYEQYF.

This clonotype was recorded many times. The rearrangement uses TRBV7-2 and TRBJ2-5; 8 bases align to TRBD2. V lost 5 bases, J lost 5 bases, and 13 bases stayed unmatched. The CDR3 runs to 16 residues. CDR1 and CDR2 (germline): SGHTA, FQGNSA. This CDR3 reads CASSPGLVGDGETQYF. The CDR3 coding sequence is TGTGCCAGCAGCCCGGGACTAGTGGGGGACGGCGAGACCCAGTACTTC.

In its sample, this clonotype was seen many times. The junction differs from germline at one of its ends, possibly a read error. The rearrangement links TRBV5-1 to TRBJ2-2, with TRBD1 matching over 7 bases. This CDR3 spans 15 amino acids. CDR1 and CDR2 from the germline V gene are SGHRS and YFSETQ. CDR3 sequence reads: CASSLRQGGTGELFF. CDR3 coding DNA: TGTGCCAGCAGTTTGCGACAGGGCGGAACCGGGGAGCTGTTTTTT.

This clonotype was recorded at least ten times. The chain's CDR3 is CASSRQRGTDTQYF. CDR3 in DNA: TGTGCCAGCAGCCGACAGAGGGGCACAGATACGCAGTATTTT. The chain joins TRBV2 to TRBJ2-3; D possibly uses TRBD1 or TRBD2 (5 bases each). This CDR3 contains 14 residues. Germline lookup yields CDR1 SNHLY and CDR2 FYNNEI. Trimming left V 6 bases short and J 1 base short, with 11 bases between.

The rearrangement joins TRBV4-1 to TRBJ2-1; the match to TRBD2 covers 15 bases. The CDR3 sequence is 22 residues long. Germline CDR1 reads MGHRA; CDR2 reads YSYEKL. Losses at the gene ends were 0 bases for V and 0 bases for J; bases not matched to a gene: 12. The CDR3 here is CASSQDTMGLAGGHPSYNEQFF. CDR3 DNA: TGCGCCAGCAGCCAAGATACTATGGGACTAGCGGGGGGCCATCCCTCCTACAATGAGCAGTTCTTC.

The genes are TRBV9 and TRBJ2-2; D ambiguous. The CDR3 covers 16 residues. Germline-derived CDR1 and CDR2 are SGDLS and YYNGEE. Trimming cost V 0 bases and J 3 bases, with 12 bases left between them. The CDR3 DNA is TGTGCCAGCAGCGTAGGCGAGACACCTTACACCGGGGAGCTGTTTTTT. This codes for CASSVGETPYTGELFF.

The CDR3 DNA sequence: TGTGCCAGCAGTTGGGCGGACACAGATACGCAGTATTTT. The encoded protein is CASSWADTDTQYF. V usage is TRBV27 and J usage is TRBJ2-3, with D unclear. V dropped 4 bases and J dropped 2 bases, with 7 bases sitting between them. Germline CDR1 MNHEY, CDR2 SMNVEV (reference sequence). The CDR3 runs to 13 residues.

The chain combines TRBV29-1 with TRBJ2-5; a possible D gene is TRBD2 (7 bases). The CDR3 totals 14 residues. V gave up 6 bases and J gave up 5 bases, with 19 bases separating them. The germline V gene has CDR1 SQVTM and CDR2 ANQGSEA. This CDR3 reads CSVTGGREWETQYF. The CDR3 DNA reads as TGCAGCGTGACGGGGGGCAGGGAGTGGGAGACCCAGTACTTC. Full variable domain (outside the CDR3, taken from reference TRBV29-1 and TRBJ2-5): SAVISQKPSRDICQRGTSLTIQCQVDSQVTMMFWYRQQPGQSLTLIATANQGSEATYESGFVIDKFPISRPNLTFSTLTVSNMSPEDSSIYLCSVTGGREWETQYFGPGTRLLVL.

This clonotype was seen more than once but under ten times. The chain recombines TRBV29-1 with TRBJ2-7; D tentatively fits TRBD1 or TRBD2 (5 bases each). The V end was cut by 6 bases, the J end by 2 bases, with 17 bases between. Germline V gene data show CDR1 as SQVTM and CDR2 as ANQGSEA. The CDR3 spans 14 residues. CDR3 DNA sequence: TGCAGCGTCCGGTATTTTCGGGGCCCCTACGAGCAGTACTTC. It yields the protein CSVRYFRGPYEQYF.

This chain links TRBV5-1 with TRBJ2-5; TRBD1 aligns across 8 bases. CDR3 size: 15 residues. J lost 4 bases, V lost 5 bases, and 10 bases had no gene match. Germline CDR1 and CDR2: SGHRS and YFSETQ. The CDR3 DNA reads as TGCGCCAGCAGTCCCCGGACAGGGAGGCCAGAGACCCAGTACTTC. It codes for CASSPRTGRPETQYF.

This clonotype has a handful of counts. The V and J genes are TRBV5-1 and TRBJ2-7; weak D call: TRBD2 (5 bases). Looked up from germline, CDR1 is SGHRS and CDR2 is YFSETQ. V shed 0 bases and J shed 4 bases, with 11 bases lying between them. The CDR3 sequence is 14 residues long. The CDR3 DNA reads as TGCGCCAGCAGCTTGGGGGCAGCGGAGTACGAGCAGTACTTC. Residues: CASSLGAAEYEQYF.

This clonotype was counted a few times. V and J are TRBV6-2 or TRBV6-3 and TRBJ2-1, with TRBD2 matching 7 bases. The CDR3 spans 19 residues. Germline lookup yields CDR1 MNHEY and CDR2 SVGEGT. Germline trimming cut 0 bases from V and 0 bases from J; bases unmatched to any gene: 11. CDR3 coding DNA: TGTGCCAGCAGTTACTCCGGGCCTAGCGGACCGAGCTCCTACAATGAGCAGTTCTTC. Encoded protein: CASSYSGPSGPSSYNEQFF.

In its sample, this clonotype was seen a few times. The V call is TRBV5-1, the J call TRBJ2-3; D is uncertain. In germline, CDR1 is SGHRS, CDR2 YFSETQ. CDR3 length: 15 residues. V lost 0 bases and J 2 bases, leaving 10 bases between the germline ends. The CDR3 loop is CASSLGGRVTDTQYF. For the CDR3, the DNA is TGCGCCAGCAGCTTGGGGGGAAGGGTCACAGATACGCAGTATTTT. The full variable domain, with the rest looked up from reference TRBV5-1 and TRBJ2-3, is KAGVTQTPRYLIKTRGQQVTLSCSPISGHRSVSWYQQTPGQGLQFLFEYFSETQRNKGNFPGRFSGRQFSNSRSEMNVSTLELGDSALYLCASSLGGRVTDTQYFGPGTRLTVL.

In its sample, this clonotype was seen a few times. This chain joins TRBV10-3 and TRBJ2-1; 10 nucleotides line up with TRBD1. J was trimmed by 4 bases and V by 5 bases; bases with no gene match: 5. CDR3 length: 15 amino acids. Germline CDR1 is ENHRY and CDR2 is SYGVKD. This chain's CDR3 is CAISQGGQGYNEQFF. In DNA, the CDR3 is TGTGCCATCAGTCAAGGGGGACAGGGGTACAATGAGCAGTTCTTC.